Listed below are T cell receptor beta chains from one sample, sequenced in a study of blood T cells in healthy people across ages. TCRdb re-called the 5' RACE reads through MiXCR, storing one row per CDR3 protein. The sample holds 750,000 or so distinct CDR3 sequences, more than 20% seen once. This same sample was also part of a study on T cells of mothers and their children.

Sequenced input: blood. Source of these receptors: a boy aged 5-17 years in good health. CDR3s include the opening cysteine and the closing phenylalanine or tryptophan. Fields, in order: CDR3 length, clone size, D gene, J gene, V gene, CDR3 DNA, CDR3 protein. A D gene is named only where the DNA matches it firmly. Where a row states a size, it is once, few, many or the class of an expanded clone; other rows omit it.

14,few,-,TRBJ1-1,TRBV6-5,TGTGCCAGCAGTCCCGGGGGAGGGCGGACCCGAGATTTCTTT,CASSPGGGRTRDFF
16,few,-,TRBJ2-7,TRBV20-1,TGCAGTGCTAGAGGTGCCCCCTTTGGCGGGATCGACGAGCAGTACTTC,CSARGAPFGGIDEQYF
14,-,-,TRBJ1-1,TRBV3-1,TGTGCCAGTCGGGATCTCGGGGGGAACACTGAAGCTTTCTTT,CASRDLGGNTEAFF
14,few,TRBD2,TRBJ2-1,TRBV5-1,TGCGCCAGCAGCTGGGAATATAGCGGGACTGAGCAGTTCTTC,CASSWEYSGTEQFF
12,-,TRBD1,TRBJ1-1,TRBV20-1,TGCAGTGCCGTAGAGGGGGCAAACGAAGCTTTCTTT,CSAVEGANEAFF
10,few,-,TRBJ2-1,TRBV28,TGTGCCAGCGGCCTTAGGGGGCAGTTCTTC,CASGLRGQFF
14,few,-,TRBJ2-1,TRBV11-2,TGTGCCAGCAGCGCAAATCCGGGACCCCATGAGCAGTTCTTC,CASSANPGPHEQFF
12,few,-,TRBJ1-1,TRBV12-3/TRBV12-4,TGTGCCAGCAGTGTGACACCCACTGAAGCTTTCTTT,CASSVTPTEAFF
17,few,TRBD1,TRBJ1-5,TRBV14,TGTGCCAGCAGCCAAGAAGGGAGACAGGGTTGGGATGCGCCCCAGCATTTT,CASSQEGRQGWDAPQHF
11,few,-,TRBJ2-3,TRBV20-1,TGCAGTGCTATCGGGACAGATACGCAGTATTTT,CSAIGTDTQYF
16,-,TRBD2,TRBJ2-7,TRBV4-2,TGTGCCAGCAGCCTATCGTTTACTAGCGGGAACTACGAGCAGTACTTC,CASSLSFTSGNYEQYF
16,-,TRBD2,TRBJ2-3,TRBV7-3,TGTGCCAGCAGGATTCTAGCGGGCCTCCTCACAGATACGCAGTATTTT,CASRILAGLLTDTQYF
13,-,-,TRBJ2-1,TRBV7-6,TGTGCCAGCAGCTTATTGGGTCAGTATGAGCAGTTCTTC,CASSLLGQYEQFF
14,few,-,TRBJ2-1,TRBV25-1,TGTGCCAGCAGGGGCGACAGCTCCTACAATGAGCAGTTCTTC,CASRGDSSYNEQFF
12,few,-,TRBJ1-5,TRBV3-1,TGTGCCAGCAGCTGGGGGTCCCGGCCCCAGCATTTT,CASSWGSRPQHF
13,-,TRBD2,TRBJ2-1,TRBV29-1,TGCAGCGTTGAAGGCGGGAGGAGCGATGAGCAGTTCTTC,CSVEGGRSDEQFF
13,-,-,TRBJ2-1,TRBV2,TGTGCCAGCAGTGAAGGGCTTACCAATGAGCAGTTCTTC,CASSEGLTNEQFF
15,few,-,TRBJ2-3,TRBV7-3,TGTGCCAGCAGCTCTCGGGGGTCTAGCACAGATACGCAGTATTTT,CASSSRGSSTDTQYF
13,-,TRBD1,TRBJ1-1,TRBV29-1,TGCAGCGTGGACAGGGGGGGGGTCGCTGAAGCTTTCTTT,CSVDRGGVAEAFF
13,-,TRBD1,TRBJ2-7,TRBV3-1,TGTGCCAGCAGCCGGGGGACAGGCTACGAGCAGTACTTC,CASSRGTGYEQYF
15,many,-,TRBJ2-7,TRBV28,TGTGCCAGCAGCCGACAAGCCGGGACATTCTACGAGCAGTACTTC,CASSRQAGTFYEQYF
14,-,-,TRBJ1-2,TRBV20-1,TGCAGTGCTAGAGATATCGGGACCAACTGGGGCTACACCTTC,CSARDIGTNWGYTF
14,-,-,TRBJ2-1,TRBV23-1,TGCGCCAGCAGTCAATTGCTAGTAGGCAATGAGCAGTTCTTC,CASSQLLVGNEQFF
14,-,-,TRBJ2-4,TRBV29-1,TGCAGCGTTGAAGAAGTAGGGGGCGGGGACATTCAGTACTTC,CSVEEVGGGDIQYF
16,-,-,TRBJ2-3,TRBV4-1,TGCGCCAGCAGCTCCTTTGGCGGGGCCGACTCGGATACGCAGTATTTT,CASSSFGGADSDTQYF
15,-,-,TRBJ2-1,TRBV12-3/TRBV12-4,TGTGCCAGCAGTTTTGGCGGAACCTCCTACAATGAGCAGTTCTTC,CASSFGGTSYNEQFF
15,-,TRBD1,TRBJ1-2,TRBV19,TGTGCCAGTAGTATAGCTGAAGGGGGCCCTCGCGGCTACACCTTC,CASSIAEGGPRGYTF
16,-,-,TRBJ2-5,TRBV20-1,TGCAGTGCTAGAGACCGACTAACTAACCACCAAGAGACCCAGTACTTC,CSARDRLTNHQETQYF
14,few,TRBD1,TRBJ1-4,TRBV7-9,TGTGCCAGCAGCTTTGACAGGGATTTCGAAAAACTGTTTTTT,CASSFDRDFEKLFF
15,-,-,TRBJ1-1,TRBV2,TGTGCCAGCAGTGAAGGAACAGGATTGAACACTGAAGCTTTCTTT,CASSEGTGLNTEAFF
16,few,TRBD2,TRBJ2-5,TRBV12-3/TRBV12-4,TGTGCCAGCAGTTTCCTTTTCGGGAGGGGGGAGGAGACCCAGTACTTC,CASSFLFGRGEETQYF
14,-,TRBD1,TRBJ1-1,TRBV5-6,TGTGCCAGCAGCTTGCCGGACAGGGGGGCTGAAGCTTTCTTT,CASSLPDRGAEAFF